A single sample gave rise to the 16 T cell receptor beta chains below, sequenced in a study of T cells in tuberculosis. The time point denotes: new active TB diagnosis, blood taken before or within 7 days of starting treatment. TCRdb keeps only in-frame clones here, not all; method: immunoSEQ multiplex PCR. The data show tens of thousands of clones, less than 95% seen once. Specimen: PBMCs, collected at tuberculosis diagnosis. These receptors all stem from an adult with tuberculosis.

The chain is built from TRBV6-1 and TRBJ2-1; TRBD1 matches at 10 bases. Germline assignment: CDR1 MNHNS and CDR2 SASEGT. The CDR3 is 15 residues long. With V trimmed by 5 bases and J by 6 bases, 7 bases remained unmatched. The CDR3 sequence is CASSNRQGAINEQFF. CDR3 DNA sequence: TGTGCCAGCAGTAACCGACAGGGGGCTATCAATGAGCAGTTCTTC.

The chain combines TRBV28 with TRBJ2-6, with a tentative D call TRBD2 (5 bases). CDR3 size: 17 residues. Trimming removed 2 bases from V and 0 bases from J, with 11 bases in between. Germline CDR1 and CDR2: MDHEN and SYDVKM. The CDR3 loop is CASSLPRASSGANVLTF. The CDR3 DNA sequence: TGTGCCAGCAGTTTACCGAGGGCCTCCTCTGGGGCCAACGTCCTGACTTTC.

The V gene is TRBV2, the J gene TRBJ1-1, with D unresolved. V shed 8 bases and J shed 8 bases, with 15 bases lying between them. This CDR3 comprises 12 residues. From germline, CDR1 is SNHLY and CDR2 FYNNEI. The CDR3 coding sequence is TGTGCCAGCCAGATCCGGGTCCTGGAAGCTTTCTTT. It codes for CASQIRVLEAFF. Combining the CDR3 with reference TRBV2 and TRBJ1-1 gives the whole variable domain EPEVTQTPSHQVTQMGQEVILRCVPISNHLYFYWYRQILGQKVEFLVSFYNNEISEKSEIFDDQFSVERPDGSNFTLKIRSTKLEDSAMYFCASQIRVLEAFFGQGTRLTVV.

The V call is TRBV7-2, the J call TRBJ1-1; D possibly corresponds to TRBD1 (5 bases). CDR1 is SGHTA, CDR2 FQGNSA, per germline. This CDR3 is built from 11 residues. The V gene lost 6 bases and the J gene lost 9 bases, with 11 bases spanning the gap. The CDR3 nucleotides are TGTGCCAGCAGTCCCAGGGTGAAAGCTTTCTTT. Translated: CASSPRVKAFF.

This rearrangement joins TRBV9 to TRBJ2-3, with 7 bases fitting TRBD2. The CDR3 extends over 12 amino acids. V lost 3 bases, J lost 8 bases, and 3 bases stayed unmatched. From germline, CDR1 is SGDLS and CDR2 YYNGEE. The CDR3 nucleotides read TGTGCCAGCAGCGATGGCGGGGGTACGCAGTATTTT. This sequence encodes CASSDGGGTQYF.

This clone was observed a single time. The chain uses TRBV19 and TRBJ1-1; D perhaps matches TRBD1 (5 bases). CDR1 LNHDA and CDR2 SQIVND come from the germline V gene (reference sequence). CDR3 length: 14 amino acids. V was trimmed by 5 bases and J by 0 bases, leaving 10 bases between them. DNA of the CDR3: TGTGCCAGTAGTCCAGGGCCTATGAACACTGAAGCTTTCTTT. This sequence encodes CASSPGPMNTEAFF.

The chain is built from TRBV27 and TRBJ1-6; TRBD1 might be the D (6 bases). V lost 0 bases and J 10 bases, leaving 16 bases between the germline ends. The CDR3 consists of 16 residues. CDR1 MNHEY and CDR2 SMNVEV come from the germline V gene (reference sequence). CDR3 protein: CASSLSLGQPGSPLHF. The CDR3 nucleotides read TGTGCCAGCAGTTTATCGCTTGGACAGCCGGGGTCACCCCTCCACTTT.

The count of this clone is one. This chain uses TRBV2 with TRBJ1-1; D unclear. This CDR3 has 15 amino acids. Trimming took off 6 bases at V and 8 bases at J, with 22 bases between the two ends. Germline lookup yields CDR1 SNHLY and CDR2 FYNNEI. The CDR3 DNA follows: TGTGCCAGCAGGTCGTCGTCGGAGACGTATCCCGAAGCTTTCTTT. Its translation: CASRSSSETYPEAFF.

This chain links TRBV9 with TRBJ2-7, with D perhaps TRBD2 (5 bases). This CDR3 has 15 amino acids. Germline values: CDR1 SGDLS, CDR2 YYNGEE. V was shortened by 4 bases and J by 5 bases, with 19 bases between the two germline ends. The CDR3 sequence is CASSLRLLLFHEQYV. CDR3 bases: TGTGCCAGCAGCCTCCGACTACTCCTATTCCACGAGCAGTACGTC.

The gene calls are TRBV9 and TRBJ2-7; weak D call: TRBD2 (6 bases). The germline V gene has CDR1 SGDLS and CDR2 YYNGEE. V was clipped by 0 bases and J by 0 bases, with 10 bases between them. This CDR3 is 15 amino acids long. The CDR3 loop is CASSVGAGSSYEQYF. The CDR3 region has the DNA TGTGCCAGCAGCGTAGGTGCCGGGAGCTCCTACGAGCAGTACTTC.

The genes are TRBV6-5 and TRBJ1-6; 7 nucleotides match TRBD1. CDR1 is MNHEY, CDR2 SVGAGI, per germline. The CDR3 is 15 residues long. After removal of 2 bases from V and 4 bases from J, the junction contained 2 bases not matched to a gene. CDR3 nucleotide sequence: TGTGCCAGCAGTTACGAGACAGGGTATAATTCACCCCTCCACTTT. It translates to CASSYETGYNSPLHF.

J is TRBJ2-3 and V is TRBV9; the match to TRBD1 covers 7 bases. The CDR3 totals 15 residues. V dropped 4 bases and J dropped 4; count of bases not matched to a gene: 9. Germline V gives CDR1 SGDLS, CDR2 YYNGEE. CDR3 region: CASSKGQHLADTQYF. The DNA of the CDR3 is TGTGCCAGCAGCAAGGGACAGCATCTCGCAGATACGCAGTATTTT.

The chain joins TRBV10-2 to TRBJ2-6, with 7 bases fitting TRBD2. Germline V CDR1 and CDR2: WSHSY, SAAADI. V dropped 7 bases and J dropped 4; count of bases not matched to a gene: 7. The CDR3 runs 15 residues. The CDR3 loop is CASTTSDLGANVLTF. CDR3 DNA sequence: TGCGCCAGCACCACTAGCGATCTGGGGGCCAACGTCCTGACTTTC.

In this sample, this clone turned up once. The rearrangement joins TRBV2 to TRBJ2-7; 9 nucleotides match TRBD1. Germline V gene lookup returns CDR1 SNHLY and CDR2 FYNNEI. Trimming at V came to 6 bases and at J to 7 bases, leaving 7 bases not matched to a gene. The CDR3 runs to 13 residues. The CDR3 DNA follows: TGTGCCAGCAGGGGCGACAGGGGGTGGGAGCAGTACTTC. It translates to CASRGDRGWEQYF.

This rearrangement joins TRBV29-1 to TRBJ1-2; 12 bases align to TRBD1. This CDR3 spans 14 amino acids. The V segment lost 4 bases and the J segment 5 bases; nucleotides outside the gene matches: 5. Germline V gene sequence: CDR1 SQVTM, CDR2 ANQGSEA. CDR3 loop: CSVAGQGALYGYTF. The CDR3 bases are TGCAGCGTTGCGGGACAGGGGGCGTTATATGGCTACACCTTC.

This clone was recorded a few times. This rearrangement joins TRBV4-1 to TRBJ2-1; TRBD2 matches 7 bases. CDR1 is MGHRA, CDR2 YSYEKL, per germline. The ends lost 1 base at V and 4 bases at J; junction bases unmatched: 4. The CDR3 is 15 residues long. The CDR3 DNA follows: TGCGCCAGCAGCCAAGGTCCGGGGGGTTACAATGAGCAGTTCTTC. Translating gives CASSQGPGGYNEQFF.